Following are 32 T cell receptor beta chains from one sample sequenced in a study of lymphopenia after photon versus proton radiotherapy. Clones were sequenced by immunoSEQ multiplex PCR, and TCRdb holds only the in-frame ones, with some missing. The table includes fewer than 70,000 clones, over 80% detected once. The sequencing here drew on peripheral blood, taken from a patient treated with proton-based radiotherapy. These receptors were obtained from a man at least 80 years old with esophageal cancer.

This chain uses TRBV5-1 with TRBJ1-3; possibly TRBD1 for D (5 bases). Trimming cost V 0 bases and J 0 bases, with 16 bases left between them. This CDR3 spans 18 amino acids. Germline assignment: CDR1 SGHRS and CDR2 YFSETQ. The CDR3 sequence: CASSLGGSGTYSGNTIYF. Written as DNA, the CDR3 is TGCGCCAGCAGCTTGGGAGGTTCAGGGACCTACTCTGGAAACACCATATATTTT.

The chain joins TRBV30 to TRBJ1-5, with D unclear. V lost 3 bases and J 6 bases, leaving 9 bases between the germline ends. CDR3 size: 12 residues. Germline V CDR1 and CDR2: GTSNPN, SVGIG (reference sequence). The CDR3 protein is CAWRKEGQPQHF. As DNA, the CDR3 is TGTGCCTGGAGGAAGGAAGGTCAGCCCCAGCATTTT.

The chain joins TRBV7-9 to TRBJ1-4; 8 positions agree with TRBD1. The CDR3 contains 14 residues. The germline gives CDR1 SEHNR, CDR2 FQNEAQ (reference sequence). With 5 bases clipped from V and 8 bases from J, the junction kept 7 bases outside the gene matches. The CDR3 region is CASSTRQGYEKLFF. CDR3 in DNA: TGTGCCAGCAGCACCCGACAGGGGTACGAAAAACTGTTTTTT. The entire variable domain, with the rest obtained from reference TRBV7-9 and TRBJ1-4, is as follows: DTGVSQNPRHKITKRGQNVTFRCDPISEHNRLYWYRQTLGQGPEFLTYFQNEAQLEKSRLLSDRFSAERPKGSFSTLEIQRTEQGDSAMYLCASSTRQGYEKLFFGSGTQLSVL.

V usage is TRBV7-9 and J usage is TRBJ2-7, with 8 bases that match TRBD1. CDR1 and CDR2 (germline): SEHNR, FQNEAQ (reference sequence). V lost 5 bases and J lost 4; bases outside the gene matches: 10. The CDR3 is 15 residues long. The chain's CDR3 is CASSNRGKGQYEQYF. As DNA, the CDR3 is TGTGCCAGCAGCAACAGGGGGAAGGGACAGTACGAGCAGTACTTC. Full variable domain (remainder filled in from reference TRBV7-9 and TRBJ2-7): DTGVSQNPRHKITKRGQNVTFRCDPISEHNRLYWYRQTLGQGPEFLTYFQNEAQLEKSRLLSDRFSAERPKGSFSTLEIQRTEQGDSAMYLCASSNRGKGQYEQYFGPGTRLTVT.

CDR3 DNA: TGTGCCAGTAGTTCACAGGGGAAGACCCTTTACGAGCAGTACTTC. Its protein product is CASSSQGKTLYEQYF. The chain couples TRBV19 to TRBJ2-7; 7 bases fit TRBD1. This CDR3 spans 15 amino acids. Germline V gene data show CDR1 as LNHDA and CDR2 as SQIVND (reference sequence). Trimming at V came to 5 bases and at J to 4 bases, leaving 11 bases not matched to a gene. Variable domain in full (rest from reference TRBV19 and TRBJ2-7): DGGITQSPKYLFRKEGQNVTLSCEQNLNHDAMYWYRQDPGQGLRLIYYSQIVNDFQKGDIAEGYSVSREKKESFPLTVTSAQKNPTAFYLCASSSQGKTLYEQYFGPGTRLTVT.

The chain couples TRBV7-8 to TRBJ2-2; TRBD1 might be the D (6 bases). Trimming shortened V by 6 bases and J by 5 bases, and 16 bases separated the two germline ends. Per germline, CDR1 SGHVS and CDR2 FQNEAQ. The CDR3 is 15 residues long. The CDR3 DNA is TGTGCCAGCAGACGATATGGGGGCGGGACCGGGGAGCTGTTTTTT. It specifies CASRRYGGGTGELFF.

The CDR3: CASSFGPSSSYNEQFF. In DNA, the CDR3 is TGTGCCAGCAGCTTCGGTCCCTCGAGCTCCTACAATGAGCAGTTCTTC. The chain carries TRBV11-2 and TRBJ2-1; D ambiguous. This CDR3 contains 16 residues. CDR1 is SGHAT, CDR2 FQNNGV, per germline. Deletions cut 3 bases from V and 0 bases from J, with 12 bases between.

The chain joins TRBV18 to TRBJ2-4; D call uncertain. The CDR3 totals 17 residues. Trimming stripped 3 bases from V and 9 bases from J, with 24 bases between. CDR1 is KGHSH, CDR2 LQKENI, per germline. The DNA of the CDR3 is TGTGCCAGCTCACCGACCTATGTTGCGACTCCGGGCACCATTCAGTACTTC. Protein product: CASSPTYVATPGTIQYF.

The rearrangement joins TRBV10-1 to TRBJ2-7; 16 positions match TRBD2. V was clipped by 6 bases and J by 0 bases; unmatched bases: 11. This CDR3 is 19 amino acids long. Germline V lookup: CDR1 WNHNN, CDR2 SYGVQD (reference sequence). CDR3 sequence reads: CASRVIPGLAGGFSYEQYF. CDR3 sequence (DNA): TGCGCCAGCAGGGTTATACCGGGACTAGCGGGGGGGTTCTCCTACGAGCAGTACTTC.

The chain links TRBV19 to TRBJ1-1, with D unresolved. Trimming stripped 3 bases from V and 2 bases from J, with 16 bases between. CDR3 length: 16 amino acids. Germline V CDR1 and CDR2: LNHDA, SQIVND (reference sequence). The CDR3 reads CASSIQPRPINTEAFF. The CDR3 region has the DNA TGTGCCAGTAGTATTCAGCCCCGTCCTATAAACACTGAAGCTTTCTTT.

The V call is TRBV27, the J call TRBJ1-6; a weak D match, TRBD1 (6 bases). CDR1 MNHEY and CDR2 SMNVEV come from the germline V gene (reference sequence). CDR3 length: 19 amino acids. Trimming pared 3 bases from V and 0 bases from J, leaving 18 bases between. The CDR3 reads CASSFSGTTPSSYNSPLHF. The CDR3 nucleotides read TGTGCCAGCAGTTTCTCCGGGACAACGCCGAGCTCCTATAATTCACCCCTCCACTTT.

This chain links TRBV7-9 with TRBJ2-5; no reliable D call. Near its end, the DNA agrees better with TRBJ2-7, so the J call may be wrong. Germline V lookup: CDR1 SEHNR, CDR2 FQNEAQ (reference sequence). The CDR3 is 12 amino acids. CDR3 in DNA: TGTGCCAGCAGCGTGGACCTCTTCGAGCAGTACTTC. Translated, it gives CASSVDLFEQYF.

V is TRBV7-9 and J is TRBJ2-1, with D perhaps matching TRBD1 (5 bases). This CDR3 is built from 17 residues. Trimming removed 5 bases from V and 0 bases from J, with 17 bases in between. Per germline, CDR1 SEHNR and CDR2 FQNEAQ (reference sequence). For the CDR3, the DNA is TGTGCCAGCAGCACCCAGAGACAGCCGAGCTCCTACAATGAGCAGTTCTTC. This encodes CASSTQRQPSSYNEQFF.

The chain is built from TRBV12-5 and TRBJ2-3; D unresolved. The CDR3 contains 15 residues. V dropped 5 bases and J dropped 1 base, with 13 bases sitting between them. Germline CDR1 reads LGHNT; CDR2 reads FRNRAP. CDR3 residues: CASGLGSAGTDTQYF. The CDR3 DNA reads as TGTGCTAGTGGTCTAGGGTCCGCGGGCACAGATACGCAGTATTTT.

CDR3 protein: CASGLALQGAQETQYF. The CDR3 nucleotides are TGTGCTAGTGGTTTGGCCCTCCAGGGAGCACAAGAGACCCAGTACTTC. The rearrangement joins TRBV12-5 to TRBJ2-5; TRBD1 or TRBD2 may be the D gene (5 bases each). Per the germline V gene, CDR1 is LGHNT and CDR2 is FRNRAP. With 1 base removed from V and 2 bases from J, the gap between germline ends came to 14 bases. CDR3 length: 16 amino acids.

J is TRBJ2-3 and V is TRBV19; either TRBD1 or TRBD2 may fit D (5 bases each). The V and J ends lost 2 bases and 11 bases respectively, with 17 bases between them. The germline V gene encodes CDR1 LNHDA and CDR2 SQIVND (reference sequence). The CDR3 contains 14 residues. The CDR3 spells CASSIPGPTIEQYF. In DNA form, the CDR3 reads TGTGCCAGTAGTATACCGGGACCTACAATAGAGCAGTATTTT.

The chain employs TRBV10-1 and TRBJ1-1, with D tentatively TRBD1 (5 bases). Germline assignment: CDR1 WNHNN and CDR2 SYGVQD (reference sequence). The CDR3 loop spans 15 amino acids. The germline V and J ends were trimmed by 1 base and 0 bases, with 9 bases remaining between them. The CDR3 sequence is CASSEWRGMNTEAFF. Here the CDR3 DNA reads TGCGCCAGCAGTGAGTGGAGGGGCATGAACACTGAAGCTTTCTTT.

The CDR3 nucleotides are TGTGCCAGCAGCTTATCTGGAGGGGCGCCGCAGTATTTT. Translation: CASSLSGGAPQYF. The chain combines TRBV7-2 with TRBJ2-3, with D possibly TRBD2 on 6 matching bases. Trimming cost V 2 bases and J 10 bases, with 13 bases left between them. Looked up from germline, CDR1 is SGHTA and CDR2 is FQGNSA. This CDR3 has 13 residues.

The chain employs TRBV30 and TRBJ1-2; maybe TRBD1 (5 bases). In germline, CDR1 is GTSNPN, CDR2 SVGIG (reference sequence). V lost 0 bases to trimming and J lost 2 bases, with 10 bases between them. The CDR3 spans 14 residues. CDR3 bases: TGTGCCTGGAGTGTAGGCAGGGTAAACTATGGCTACACCTTC. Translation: CAWSVGRVNYGYTF.

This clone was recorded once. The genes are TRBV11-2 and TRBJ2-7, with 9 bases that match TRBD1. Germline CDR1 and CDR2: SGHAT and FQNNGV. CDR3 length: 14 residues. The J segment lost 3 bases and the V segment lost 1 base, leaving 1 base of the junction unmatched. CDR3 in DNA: TGTGCCAGCAGCTTAGCGGGACAGGGCTACGAGCAGTACTTC. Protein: CASSLAGQGYEQYF.

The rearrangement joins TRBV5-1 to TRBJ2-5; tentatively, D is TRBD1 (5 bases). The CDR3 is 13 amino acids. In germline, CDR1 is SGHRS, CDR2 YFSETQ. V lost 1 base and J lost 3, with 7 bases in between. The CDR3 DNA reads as TGCGCCAGCAGCTTGTCGACAGAAGAGACCCAGTACTTC. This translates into CASSLSTEETQYF.

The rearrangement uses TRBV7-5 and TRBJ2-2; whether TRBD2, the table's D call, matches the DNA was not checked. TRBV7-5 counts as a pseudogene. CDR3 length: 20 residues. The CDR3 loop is CVRSLGRDSGSYRNTGELFF. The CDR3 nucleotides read TGTGTCAGAAGCTTAGGCCGGGACAGCGGGAGTTATCGGAACACCGGGGAGCTGTTTTTT.

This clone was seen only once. In DNA, the CDR3 is TGTGCCAGCAGCTTAGAGTTGGGGGGACAACTGTTTTTT. This encodes CASSLELGGQLFF. The chain carries TRBV7-2 and TRBJ1-4, with a weak D call TRBD1 (5 bases). This CDR3 region has 13 residues. With 1 base removed from V and 12 bases from J, the gap between germline ends came to 12 bases. Germline-derived CDR1 and CDR2 are SGHTA and FQGNSA.

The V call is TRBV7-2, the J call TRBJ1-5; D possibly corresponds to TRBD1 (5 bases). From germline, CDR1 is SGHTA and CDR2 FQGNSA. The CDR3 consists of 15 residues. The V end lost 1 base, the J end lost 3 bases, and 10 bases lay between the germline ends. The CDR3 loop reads CASSLVWGVNQPQHF. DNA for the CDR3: TGTGCCAGCAGCTTAGTTTGGGGGGTCAATCAGCCCCAGCATTTT.

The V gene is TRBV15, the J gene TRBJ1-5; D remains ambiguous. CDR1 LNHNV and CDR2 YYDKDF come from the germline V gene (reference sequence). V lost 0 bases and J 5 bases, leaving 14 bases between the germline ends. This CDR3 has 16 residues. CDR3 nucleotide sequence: TGTGCCACCAGCAGAGATTACCGTGACGGGGATCAGCCCCAGCATTTT. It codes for CATSRDYRDGDQPQHF.

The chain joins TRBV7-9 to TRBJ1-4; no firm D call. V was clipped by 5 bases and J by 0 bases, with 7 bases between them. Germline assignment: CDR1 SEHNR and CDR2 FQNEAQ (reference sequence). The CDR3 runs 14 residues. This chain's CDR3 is CASSPGTTNEKLFF. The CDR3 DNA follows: TGTGCCAGCAGCCCCGGGACAACTAATGAAAAACTGTTTTTT.

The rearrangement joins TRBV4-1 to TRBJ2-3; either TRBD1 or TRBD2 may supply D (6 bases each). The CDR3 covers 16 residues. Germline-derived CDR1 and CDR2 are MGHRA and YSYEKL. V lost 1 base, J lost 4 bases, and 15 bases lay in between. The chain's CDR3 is CASSQGRAGTSDTQYF. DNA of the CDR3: TGCGCCAGCAGCCAAGGGAGGGCCGGGACATCAGATACGCAGTATTTT.

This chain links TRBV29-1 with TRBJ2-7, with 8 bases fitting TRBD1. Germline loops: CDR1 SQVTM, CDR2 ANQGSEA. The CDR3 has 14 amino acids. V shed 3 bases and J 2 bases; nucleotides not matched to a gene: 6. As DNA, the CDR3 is TGCAGCGTTGAGGACAGGGCCGACCCCTACGAGCAGTACTTC. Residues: CSVEDRADPYEQYF.

For the CDR3, the DNA is TGTGCCAGCAGCTTATGGGCCGGGACAGGGTCGAACACTGAAGCTTTCTTT. It is translated as CASSLWAGTGSNTEAFF. The chain couples TRBV7-2 to TRBJ1-1; 9 nucleotides line up with TRBD1. CDR1 is SGHTA, CDR2 FQGNSA, per germline. V lost 2 bases, J lost 1 base, and 8 bases stayed unmatched. CDR3 length: 17 residues.

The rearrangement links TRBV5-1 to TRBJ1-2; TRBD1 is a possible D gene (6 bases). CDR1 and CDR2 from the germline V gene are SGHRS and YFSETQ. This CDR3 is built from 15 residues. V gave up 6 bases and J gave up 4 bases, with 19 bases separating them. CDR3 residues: CASTVTGGASYGYTF. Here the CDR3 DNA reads TGCGCCAGCACCGTGACGGGGGGCGCGTCCTATGGCTACACCTTC.

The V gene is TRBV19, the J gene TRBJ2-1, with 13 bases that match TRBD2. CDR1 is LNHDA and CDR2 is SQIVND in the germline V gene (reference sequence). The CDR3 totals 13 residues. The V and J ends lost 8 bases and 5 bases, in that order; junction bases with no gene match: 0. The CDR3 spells CASGTSGNNEQFF. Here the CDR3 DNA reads TGTGCCAGTGGGACTAGCGGGAACAATGAGCAGTTCTTC.

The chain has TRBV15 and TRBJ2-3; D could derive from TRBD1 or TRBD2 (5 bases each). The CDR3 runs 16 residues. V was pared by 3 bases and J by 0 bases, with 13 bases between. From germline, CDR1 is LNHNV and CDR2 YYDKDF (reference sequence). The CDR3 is CATSRARDRSTDTQYF. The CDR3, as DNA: TGTGCCACCAGCAGGGCCCGGGACCGAAGCACAGATACGCAGTATTTT. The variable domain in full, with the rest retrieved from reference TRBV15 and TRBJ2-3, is DAMVIQNPRYQVTQFGKPVTLSCSQTLNHNVMYWYQQKSSQAPKLLFHYYDKDFNNEADTPDNFQSRRPNTSFCFLDIRSPGLGDTAMYLCATSRARDRSTDTQYFGPGTRLTVL.